The 20 T cell receptor beta chains reported below all come from one sample, sequenced in a study of read filtering for tumor transcriptome and immune sequencing. Molecular barcoded adaptors covering alpha/delta and beta/gamma chains were used on 400 to 450 ng RNA. TCRdb recomputed calls from the reads with MiXCR, one row per CDR3 protein. This sample has approximately 61,000 distinct CDR3 sequences, with about 19% found just once. Sample: a population of CD138-negative cells sorted from bone marrow. The receptors were sampled from a donor over 35 with multiple myeloma.

This clonotype was observed many times. V gene TRBV11-1 combines with J gene TRBJ2-5; TRBD2 agrees at 9 bases. With V trimmed by 5 bases and J by 1 base, 8 bases remained unmatched. This CDR3 is built from 16 residues. The germline gives CDR1 SGHAT, CDR2 FQDESV (reference sequence). As DNA, the CDR3 is TGTGCCAGCAGCCATGGTAGCGGGGGAGTCCAAGAGACCCAGTACTTC. This sequence encodes CASSHGSGGVQETQYF.

This clonotype was detected many times. The rearrangement joins TRBV5-1 to TRBJ2-1; possible D gene TRBD1, 5 bases. The CDR3 sequence is 14 residues long. CDR1 and CDR2 (germline): SGHRS, YFSETQ. Trimming pared 0 bases from V and 4 bases from J, leaving 8 bases between. CDR3 region: CASSLVQEYNEQFF. CDR3 DNA sequence: TGCGCCAGCAGCTTGGTACAGGAGTACAATGAGCAGTTCTTC.

Many counts were recorded for this clonotype. V and J are TRBV28 and TRBJ2-7; weak D call: TRBD2 (6 bases). The CDR3 length is 14 residues. Looked up from germline, CDR1 is MDHEN and CDR2 is SYDVKM. Trimming stripped 2 bases from V and 5 bases from J, with 13 bases between. The DNA for the CDR3 is TGTGCCAGCAGTTTAAGGCCCGGGAGTGACGAGCAGTACTTC. Protein: CASSLRPGSDEQYF.

As concerns this clonotype: With only one base between it and a far larger clone, this is likely a read error. The chain couples TRBV27 to TRBJ2-1, with TRBD2 as a possible D gene (6 bases). V was pared by 8 bases and J by 1 base, with 15 bases between. The CDR3 is 15 residues long. Germline assignment: CDR1 MNHEY and CDR2 SMNVEV (reference sequence). The CDR3 protein is CASGPGLPSYNEQFF. In DNA form, the CDR3 reads TGTGCCAGCGGCCCGGGACTGCCGTCCTACAATGAGCAGTTCTTC.

This clonotype was observed many times. V gene TRBV5-4 combines with J gene TRBJ2-2; maybe TRBD2 (6 bases). Germline V lookup: CDR1 SGHNT, CDR2 YYREEE (reference sequence). The CDR3 has 16 residues. V gave up 0 bases and J gave up 0 bases, with 9 bases separating them. The CDR3 DNA sequence: TGTGCCAGCAGCTTGGAACTAGCAGCGAACACCGGGGAGCTGTTTTTT. Translating it yields CASSLELAANTGELFF.

This clonotype showed up just once. This may come from a read error, since a much larger clone is one base off. J is TRBJ2-1 and V is TRBV6-5; D gene ambiguous. The CDR3 length is 15 residues. Germline values: CDR1 MNHEY, CDR2 SVGAGI. CDR3 amino acids: CASSDQAHSNNEQSF. CDR3 DNA sequence: TGTGCCAGCAGTGACCAGGCCCACTCTAACAATGAGCAGTCCTTC.

Only one count was recorded for this clonotype. CDR3 amino acids: CASSRGTAYEQYF. Here the CDR3 DNA reads TGTGCCAGCAGTCGGGGGACTGCCTACGAGCAGTACTTC. The chain joins TRBV6-5 to TRBJ2-7; D might be TRBD2 (6 bases). Germline values: CDR1 MNHEY, CDR2 SVGAGI. V was clipped by 5 bases and J by 2 bases, with 10 bases between them. This CDR3 has 13 amino acids.

This clonotype turned up a few times. The J gene is TRBJ1-2, the V gene TRBV3-1; a weak D match, TRBD1 (5 bases). CDR1 is LGHDT, CDR2 YNNKEL, per germline (reference sequence). This CDR3 has 15 residues. V shed 0 bases and J shed 7 bases, with 15 bases lying between them. The CDR3 protein is CASSQDPQGLGGYTF. In DNA form, the CDR3 reads TGTGCCAGCAGCCAAGATCCGCAGGGTCTTGGTGGCTACACCTTC.

This clonotype was counted at least ten times. A junction end diverges from the germline sequence, so it may reflect a read error. CDR3: CASSRDTPF. The CDR3 DNA reads TGTGCCAGCAGCCGGGACACTCCTTTC. V usage is TRBV14 and J usage is TRBJ2-5, with D tentatively TRBD1 (6 bases). Germline values: CDR1 SGHDN, CDR2 FVKESK. This CDR3 comprises 9 residues.

This clonotype was picked up many times. DNA for the CDR3: TGCGCCAGCACCCAAGACAGGGTCGTGGGGGTTCGCGAGCAGTACTTC. Amino acids: CASTQDRVVGVREQYF. The chain links TRBV5-1 to TRBJ2-7; 7 positions match TRBD1. The CDR3 has 16 residues. The germline V gene has CDR1 SGHRS and CDR2 YFSETQ. V trimming: 6 bases; J trimming: 6 bases; junction bases outside the gene matches: 18.

Ten or more counts support this clonotype. The chain combines TRBV15 with TRBJ1-5; TRBD1 might be the D (5 bases). The V end was cut by 1 base, the J end by 4 bases, with 11 bases between. The CDR3 runs 15 residues. CDR1 and CDR2 (germline): LNHNV, YYDKDF (reference sequence). The CDR3 sequence: CATSRGTKVNQPQHF. CDR3 in DNA: TGTGCCACCAGCAGAGGGACAAAGGTTAATCAGCCCCAGCATTTT. The full variable domain, its missing parts supplied by reference TRBV15 and TRBJ1-5, is DAMVIQNPRYQVTQFGKPVTLSCSQTLNHNVMYWYQQKSSQAPKLLFHYYDKDFNNEADTPDNFQSRRPNTSFCFLDIRSPGLGDTAMYLCATSRGTKVNQPQHFGDGTRLSIL.

This clonotype was detected only a few times. The chain combines TRBV20-1 with TRBJ2-5; D might be TRBD2 (6 bases). CDR1 and CDR2 (germline): DFQATT, SNEGSKA (reference sequence). This CDR3 has 15 amino acids. V dropped 6 bases and J dropped 1 base, with 18 bases sitting between them. CDR3 residues: CSANRGTLGQETQYF. CDR3 nucleotides: TGCAGTGCCAACCGGGGGACCCTGGGCCAAGAGACCCAGTACTTC.

This clonotype was counted many times. V is TRBV4-1 and J is TRBJ2-3, with TRBD2 matching over 7 bases. After removal of 0 bases from V and 2 bases from J, the junction contained 5 bases not matched to a gene. CDR1 is MGHRA, CDR2 YSYEKL, per germline. The CDR3 has 16 residues. The CDR3 DNA reads TGCGCCAGCAGCCAAGATGCTAGCGGATACACAGATACGCAGTATTTT. Translating gives CASSQDASGYTDTQYF.

There are many counts of this clonotype. This chain uses TRBV19 with TRBJ2-3; 7 positions agree with TRBD1. CDR1 is LNHDA, CDR2 SQIVND, per germline (reference sequence). The CDR3 consists of 15 residues. V lost 6 bases and J lost 3; bases outside the gene matches: 9. CDR3 region: CASSRQGQRTDTQYF. CDR3 coding DNA: TGTGCCAGTAGCCGACAGGGACAACGGACAGATACGCAGTATTTT.

Many counts were recorded for this clonotype. The V gene is TRBV20-1, the J gene TRBJ2-7, with D possibly being TRBD1 (5 bases). Germline V gives CDR1 DFQATT, CDR2 SNEGSKA (reference sequence). With 5 bases removed from V and 4 bases from J, the gap between germline ends came to 9 bases. The CDR3 has 11 residues. The CDR3, as DNA: TGCAGTGCTGTACAGGATTACGAGCAGTACTTC. Its protein is CSAVQDYEQYF.

This clonotype occurred many times. The rearrangement joins TRBV11-2 to TRBJ2-2; unclear D gene. The V gene's germline CDR1 is SGHAT and CDR2 FQNNGV. The V end was cut by 3 bases, the J end by 1 base, with 6 bases between. The CDR3 loop spans 14 amino acids. CDR3 nucleotide sequence: TGTGCCAGCAGCTTGAGAGGGAACACCGGGGAGCTGTTTTTT. Protein: CASSLRGNTGELFF.

As for this clonotype: A read error may be the cause here, since a much bigger clone is one base away. The rearrangement links TRBV12-3 or TRBV12-4 to TRBJ2-1, with a weak D call TRBD1 (7 bases). V was pared by 7 bases and J by 12 bases, with 16 bases between. The CDR3 runs to 12 residues. In nucleotides, the CDR3 is TGTGCCAGCATTGGAGGGGGCTGGGGGCAGTTCTTC. Its translation is CASIGGGWGQFF.

By share of the sample, this clonotype is medium-sized. The gene calls are TRBV7-9 and TRBJ2-1, with a possible D match to TRBD2 (6 bases). The CDR3 length is 16 residues. The germline V gene encodes CDR1 SEHNR and CDR2 FQNEAQ (reference sequence). The V end lost 0 bases, the J end lost 6 bases, and 15 bases lay between the germline ends. The CDR3 region has the DNA TGTGCCAGCAGCTTAGCGCACCCAGGGACTCCCAATGAGCAGTTCTTC. It is translated as CASSLAHPGTPNEQFF.

As for this clonotype: It differs at one base from a far larger clone, so likely a read error. This rearrangement joins TRBV11-2 to TRBJ2-1; 12 bases are a match to TRBD2. The germline V gene encodes CDR1 SGHAT and CDR2 FQNNGV. This CDR3 comprises 15 residues. Here the CDR3 DNA reads TGTGCCGGCAGCTTTGCTAGCGGGGGGGCTAATGAGCAGTTCTTC. Its translation: CAGSFASGGANEQFF. Full variable domain (remainder filled in from reference TRBV11-2 and TRBJ2-1): EAGVAQSPRYKIIEKRQSVAFWCNPISGHATLYWYQQILGQGPKLLIQFQNNGVVDDSQLPKDRFSAERLKGVDSTLKIQPAKLEDSAVYLCAGSFASGGANEQFFGPGTRLTVL.

This clonotype was observed at least ten times. The chain links TRBV20-1 to TRBJ2-1; the D gene is possibly TRBD2 (5 bases). V was clipped by 5 bases and J by 4 bases, with 15 bases between them. This CDR3 comprises 14 residues. The germline CDR1 and CDR2 sequences are DFQATT and SNEGSKA (reference sequence). The CDR3 nucleotides are TGCAGTGCTCTGAGTTTAGCGAGATACAATGAGCAGTTCTTC. This codes for CSALSLARYNEQFF.